The 22 T cell receptor beta chains below were found in one sample sequenced in a study of PD-1 blockade in mismatch repair-deficient tumors. Here immunoSEQ multiplex PCR was the method, and the copy in TCRdb shows in-frame clones only, minus some. The profile shows fewer than 25,000 clones, almost 85% of them singletons. Sequences were derived from PBMCs, sampled 52 weeks after starting pembrolizumab. The receptors here all came from an adult with mismatch repair-deficient cancer.

This chain links TRBV19 with TRBJ2-7; 13 bases map to TRBD2. CDR1 and CDR2 from the germline V gene are LNHDA and SQIVND (reference sequence). V shed 4 bases, J shed 3 bases, and the junction held 0 bases outside the gene matches. This CDR3 is 14 amino acids long. The CDR3 nucleotides read TGTGCCAGTAGTAGGACTAGCGGGAGCTACGAGCAGTACTTC. Protein: CASSRTSGSYEQYF.

The chain uses TRBV27 and TRBJ2-5, with TRBD2 identical over 14 bases. The CDR3 has 19 residues. The V gene end was trimmed by 6 bases and the J gene end by 2 bases; junction bases not matched to a gene: 14. CDR1 and CDR2 from the germline V gene are MNHEY and SMNVEV (reference sequence). CDR3 nucleotide sequence: TGTGCCAGCAGCCGTAATCTCGGACTAGCGGGAGGTCTACAAGAGACCCAGTACTTC. The encoded protein is CASSRNLGLAGGLQETQYF.

The chain has TRBV27 and TRBJ2-7; the match to TRBD2 covers 8 bases. The CDR3 covers 14 residues. V trimming: 8 bases; J trimming: 3 bases; junction bases outside the gene matches: 9. Germline CDR1 and CDR2: MNHEY and SMNVEV (reference sequence). The CDR3 DNA reads TGTGCCAGCGGTCCCGGACTAGCACGCTACGAGCAGTACTTC. It yields the protein CASGPGLARYEQYF.

A few counts support this clone. The chain recombines TRBV18 with TRBJ2-7, with D hard to call. This CDR3 comprises 16 residues. Trimming shortened V by 2 bases and J by 0 bases, and 14 bases separated the two germline ends. Germline loops: CDR1 KGHSH, CDR2 LQKENI. The DNA of the CDR3 is TGTGCCAGCTCACCATACCCTCGGTCACTCTCCTACGAGCAGTACTTC. Amino acids: CASSPYPRSLSYEQYF.

The chain links TRBV29-1 to TRBJ2-7, with TRBD2 as a possible D gene (6 bases). CDR3 length: 16 amino acids. Germline assignment: CDR1 SQVTM and CDR2 ANQGSEA. The V end was cut by 1 base, the J end by 2 bases, with 18 bases between. CDR3: CSVEGTALEGPYEQYF. In DNA, the CDR3 is TGCAGCGTTGAAGGTACAGCACTGGAGGGGCCCTACGAGCAGTACTTC.

This sequence joins TRBV28 and TRBJ1-2; TRBD1 is a possible D gene (5 bases). The CDR3 totals 11 residues. V dropped 5 bases and J dropped 8 bases, with 9 bases sitting between them. Germline V gene data show CDR1 as MDHEN and CDR2 as SYDVKM. The chain's CDR3 is CASSKTEGYTF. The CDR3 region has the DNA TGTGCCAGCAGTAAGACAGAGGGCTACACCTTC.

V gene TRBV29-1 combines with J gene TRBJ1-4, with TRBD1 matching 12 bases. CDR3 size: 18 residues. The germline V gene encodes CDR1 SQVTM and CDR2 ANQGSEA. V shed 6 bases and J 3 bases; nucleotides not matched to a gene: 14. The CDR3 DNA reads TGCAGCGTCCGTCTAGGGCCGGGACAGGGGGCCCCTAATGAAAAACTGTTTTTT. Protein product: CSVRLGPGQGAPNEKLFF.

This chain connects TRBV28 to TRBJ2-7; 9 nucleotides agree with TRBD1. Per the germline V gene, CDR1 is MDHEN and CDR2 is SYDVKM. Trimming at V came to 4 bases and at J to 2 bases, leaving 6 bases not matched to a gene. The CDR3 runs to 15 residues. The CDR3 is CASSSSGTGTYEQYF. As DNA, the CDR3 is TGTGCCAGCAGTTCCTCCGGGACAGGGACCTACGAGCAGTACTTC. Full variable domain (remainder filled in from reference TRBV28 and TRBJ2-7): DVKVTQSSRYLVKRTGEKVFLECVQDMDHENMFWYRQDPGLGLRLIYFSYDVKMKEKGDIPEGYSVSREKKERFSLILESASTNQTSMYLCASSSSGTGTYEQYFGPGTRLTVT.

Note on this clone: One end of the junction fails to match germline, which may point to a read error. V and J are TRBV27 and TRBJ2-3; the match to TRBD1 covers 7 bases. Germline loops: CDR1 MNHEY, CDR2 SMNVEV (reference sequence). The length of the CDR3 is 14 residues. The CDR3 DNA follows: TGTGCCAGCAGTAAACAGGGGAGCAAAGATACGCAGTATTTT. Residues: CASSKQGSKDTQYF.

This chain links TRBV6-4 with TRBJ2-1, with D perhaps TRBD1 (6 bases). The CDR3 totals 14 residues. Trimming shortened V by 6 bases and J by 2 bases, and 11 bases separated the two germline ends. The V gene's germline CDR1 is MRHNA and CDR2 SNTAGT. The CDR3 sequence is CASSGTPPYNEQFF. DNA of the CDR3: TGTGCCAGCAGCGGGACACCCCCCTACAATGAGCAGTTCTTC.

The chain is built from TRBV7-2 and TRBJ2-5; perhaps TRBD2 as D (7 bases). CDR1 SGHTA and CDR2 FQGNSA come from the germline V gene. Between the trimmed V and J ends, which lost 4 bases and 0 bases, there was a span of 9 bases. The CDR3 loop spans 14 amino acids. The CDR3 reads CASSWGGHQETQYF. CDR3 in DNA: TGTGCCAGCAGCTGGGGGGGGCACCAAGAGACCCAGTACTTC.

The V and J genes are TRBV7-7 and TRBJ2-1, with 12 bases fitting TRBD2. V shed 0 bases, J shed 5 bases, and the junction held 2 bases outside the gene matches. The CDR3 is made up of 16 amino acids. The germline CDR1 and CDR2 sequences are SSHAT and FNYEAQ (reference sequence). CDR3 nucleotide sequence: TGTGCCAGCAGCTTAGCGGGACTAGCGGGCCACAATGAGCAGTTCTTC. It translates to CASSLAGLAGHNEQFF.

The V and J genes are TRBV7-3 and TRBJ2-7, with 9 bases identical to TRBD2. The J segment lost 5 bases and the V segment lost 5 bases, leaving 1 base of the junction unmatched. The V gene's germline CDR1 is SGHTA and CDR2 FQGTGA. This CDR3 comprises 12 residues. The CDR3 DNA is TGTGCCAGCAGCCCTAGCGGGAACGAGCAGTACTTC. Amino acid sequence: CASSPSGNEQYF. The full variable domain, its missing parts supplied by reference TRBV7-3 and TRBJ2-7, is GAGVSQTPSNKVTEKGKYVELRCDPISGHTALYWYRQSLGQGPEFLIYFQGTGAADDSGLPNDRFFAVRPEGSVSTLKIQRTERGDSAVYLCASSPSGNEQYFGPGTRLTVT.

The J gene is TRBJ2-3, the V gene TRBV2; D might be TRBD2 (5 bases). This CDR3 comprises 14 residues. Trimming cost V 8 bases and J 0 bases, with 12 bases left between them. From germline, CDR1 is SNHLY and CDR2 FYNNEI. CDR3 amino acids: CASGRGLSTDTQYF. Written as DNA, the CDR3 is TGTGCCAGCGGACGAGGGCTTAGCACAGATACGCAGTATTTT.

The chain joins TRBV30 to TRBJ1-4; no clear D gene. The CDR3 extends over 12 amino acids. Deletions cut 1 base from V and 4 bases from J, with 4 bases between. The V gene's germline CDR1 is GTSNPN and CDR2 SVGIG (reference sequence). CDR3 sequence: CAWSGSNEKLFF. As DNA, the CDR3 is TGTGCCTGGAGTGGGAGTAATGAAAAACTGTTTTTT.

V and J are TRBV6-1 and TRBJ1-2; D uncertain. This CDR3 contains 12 residues. V lost 4 bases to trimming and J lost 5 bases, with 8 bases between them. CDR1 MNHNS and CDR2 SASEGT come from the germline V gene. CDR3 in amino acids: CASSAPGYGYTF. The DNA for the CDR3 is TGTGCCAGCAGTGCCCCCGGGTATGGCTACACCTTC.

The sample holds one count of this clone. The chain carries TRBV7-3 and TRBJ2-2; the match to TRBD1 covers 8 bases. CDR1 and CDR2 from the germline V gene are SGHTA and FQGTGA. V lost 4 bases, J lost 5 bases, and 6 bases stayed unmatched. CDR3 size: 15 residues. The CDR3 bases are TGTGCCAGCAGCTCCGGACAGGGTAGGACCGGGGAGCTGTTTTTT. As protein: CASSSGQGRTGELFF.

The chain uses TRBV18 and TRBJ2-1; TRBD1 is a possible D gene (6 bases). Trimming removed 4 bases at V and 3 bases at J, with 10 bases between. The CDR3 has 14 amino acids. The germline gives CDR1 KGHSH, CDR2 LQKENI. This chain's CDR3 is CASSRVQGYNEQFF. DNA of the CDR3: TGTGCCAGCTCACGGGTACAGGGCTACAATGAGCAGTTCTTC.

The chain joins TRBV28 to TRBJ2-1; 9 nucleotides align to TRBD1. The germline CDR1 and CDR2 sequences are MDHEN and SYDVKM. Trimming removed 5 bases from V and 0 bases from J; junction bases left unmatched: 5. The CDR3 is 16 residues long. The CDR3 is CASSPGTGSSYNEQFF. CDR3 coding DNA: TGTGCCAGCAGTCCCGGGACAGGGAGCTCCTACAATGAGCAGTTCTTC.

The chain uses TRBV4-1 and TRBJ2-7; D is undetermined. The CDR3 consists of 16 residues. In germline, CDR1 is MGHRA, CDR2 YSYEKL. Between the trimmed V and J ends, which lost 4 bases and 2 bases, there was a span of 18 bases. CDR3 in DNA: TGCGCCAGCAGCCCCTTTGATGAGGATATTCCCTACGAGCAGTACTTC. Protein product: CASSPFDEDIPYEQYF.

The gene calls are TRBV10-3 and TRBJ2-7; D is ambiguous. The germline CDR1 and CDR2 sequences are ENHRY and SYGVKD. This CDR3 has 12 residues. V was pared by 7 bases and J by 6 bases, with 13 bases between. The CDR3 reads CAINEPSREQYF. Written as DNA, the CDR3 is TGTGCCATCAACGAGCCTAGTCGCGAGCAGTACTTC.

This clone appeared once. DNA for the CDR3: TGTGCCAGCAGCGCTACCGGGACTAGCGGGGCCAATGAGCAGTTCTTC. As protein: CASSATGTSGANEQFF. The chain couples TRBV5-4 to TRBJ2-1, with 13 bases lining up with TRBD2. The trim removed 4 bases at V and 6 bases at J, leaving 7 bases unmatched. This CDR3 spans 16 amino acids. Germline V lookup: CDR1 SGHNT, CDR2 YYREEE (reference sequence).